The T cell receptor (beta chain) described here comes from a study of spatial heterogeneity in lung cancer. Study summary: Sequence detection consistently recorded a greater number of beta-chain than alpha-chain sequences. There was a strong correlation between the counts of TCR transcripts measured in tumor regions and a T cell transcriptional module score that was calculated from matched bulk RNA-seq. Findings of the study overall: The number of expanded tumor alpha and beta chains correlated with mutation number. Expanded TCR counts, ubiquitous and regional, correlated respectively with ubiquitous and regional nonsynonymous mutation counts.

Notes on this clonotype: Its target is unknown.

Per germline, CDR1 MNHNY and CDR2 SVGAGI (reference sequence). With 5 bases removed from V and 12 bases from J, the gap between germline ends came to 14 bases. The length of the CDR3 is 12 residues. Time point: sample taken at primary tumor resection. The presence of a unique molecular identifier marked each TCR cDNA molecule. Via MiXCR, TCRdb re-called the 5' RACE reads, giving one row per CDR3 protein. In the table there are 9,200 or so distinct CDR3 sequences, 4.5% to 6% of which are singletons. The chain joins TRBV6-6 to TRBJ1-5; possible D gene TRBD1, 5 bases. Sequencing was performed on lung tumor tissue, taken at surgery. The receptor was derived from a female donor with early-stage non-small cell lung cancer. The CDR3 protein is CASSRDSSSQHF. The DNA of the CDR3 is TGTGCCAGCAGTAGAGACAGTTCGAGCCAGCATTTT.